Following are 4 T cell receptor beta chains from one sample sequenced in a study of early T cells in non-severe SARS-CoV-2 infection. MiXCR, applied by TCRdb to the 5' RACE reads, yields one record per CDR3 protein. The sample lists about 30,000 distinct CDR3 sequences, around 5% occurring once. Material: whole blood. These receptors all stem from an adult who was a healthcare worker with PCR-confirmed SARS-CoV-2 infection or an uninfected control (not recorded which).

This clonotype was seen more than once but under ten times. The chain uses TRBV21-1 and TRBJ2-1; the table calls TRBD1, which could not be checked here. TRBV21-1 is labeled a pseudogene. The CDR3 extends over 12 amino acids. The CDR3 protein is CASSTTGHEQFF. The CDR3 DNA reads as TGTGCCAGCAGCACCACAGGGCATGAGCAGTTCTTC.

The chain employs TRBV18 and TRBJ1-5; no reliable D call. CDR1 and CDR2 from the germline V gene are KGHSH and LQKENI. The V and J ends lost 5 bases and 5 bases respectively, with 16 bases between them. This CDR3 spans 15 amino acids. This CDR3 reads CASSKSLPEDQPQHF. The CDR3 DNA is TGTGCCAGCTCAAAGAGCTTGCCCGAGGATCAGCCCCAGCATTTT.

The genes are TRBV2 and TRBJ1-1; possible D gene TRBD1, 5 bases. Germline assignment: CDR1 SNHLY and CDR2 FYNNEI. V was cut by 5 bases and J by 11 bases, with 12 bases left in between. The CDR3 length is 11 residues. The CDR3 DNA reads TGTGCCAGCAGTTGGGACCTGACGGCTTTCTTT. The encoded protein is CASSWDLTAFF. Based on the CDR3 plus reference TRBV2 and TRBJ1-1, the full variable domain is EPEVTQTPSHQVTQMGQEVILRCVPISNHLYFYWYRQILGQKVEFLVSFYNNEISEKSEIFDDQFSVERPDGSNFTLKIRSTKLEDSAMYFCASSWDLTAFFGQGTRLTVV.

This clonotype was observed many times. This chain connects TRBV9 to TRBJ2-7; either TRBD1 or TRBD2 may supply D (5 bases each). From germline, CDR1 is SGDLS and CDR2 YYNGEE. The CDR3 contains 14 residues. V dropped 0 bases and J dropped 2 bases, with 9 bases sitting between them. In DNA form, the CDR3 reads TGTGCCAGCAGCGTAGGGGACGGAGCCTACGAGCAGTACTTC. Its translation: CASSVGDGAYEQYF.